This TCR beta chain was obtained from a study of cytomegalovirus exposure and HLA in healthy donors. The study's findings and limits: Per a later analysis, HLA-associated TCR beta chains showed more clonal expansion than other, equally common TCR beta chains. A later analysis found common viral pathogens apparently linked to several of the most significant clusters.

The V and J ends lost 6 bases and 5 bases respectively, with 20 bases between them. CDR1 and CDR2 (germline): MRHNA, SNTAGT. The CDR3 totals 15 residues. Concerning this clone itself: Its matching antigen is unknown.

It was with 60 Vbeta and 13 Jbeta primers that the PCR ran. Repertoires were generated with immunoSEQ multiplex PCR, while TCRdb's copy carries only in-frame clones and drops some. The repertoire holds 95,000 to 120,000 clones, with about 77% as singletons. The sample was PBMCs. The source of this sequence is a woman aged 25-40 years in good health and CMV-seropositive. The chain combines TRBV6-4 with TRBJ2-7; weak D call: TRBD1 (6 bases). This CDR3 is CASSSTPTGLHEQYF. DNA of the CDR3: TGTGCCAGCAGCTCCACCCCTACAGGGCTCCACGAGCAGTACTTC.